The 30 T cell receptor beta chains listed next were all sequenced from one sample in a study of blood T cell repertoires in COVID-19. TCRdb's table, derived via immunoSEQ multiplex PCR, lists solely in-frame clones and lacks some. This table has some 290,000 clones, roughly 90% appearing once. The sample comprised peripheral blood. The receptor set was obtained from a woman in her thirties or forties with COVID-19, enrolled during active disease.

This sequence joins TRBV28 and TRBJ1-2; TRBD1 matches at 7 bases. The CDR3 runs to 15 residues. V lost 5 bases, J lost 4 bases, and 10 bases stayed unmatched. In germline, CDR1 is MDHEN, CDR2 SYDVKM. In DNA form, the CDR3 reads TGTGCCAGCAGTGAGACAGGGTCTAGTTCCTATGGCTACACCTTC. This gives the protein CASSETGSSSYGYTF.

CDR3 sequence: CASSLPSYEQYF. The CDR3 DNA sequence: TGTGCCAGCAGTCTTCCGTCCTACGAGCAGTACTTC. The V gene is TRBV6-2 or TRBV6-3, the J gene TRBJ2-7; D gene unclear. V was clipped by 5 bases and J by 1 base, with 6 bases between them. The germline CDR1 and CDR2 sequences are MNHEY and SVGEGT. This CDR3 is built from 12 residues.

CDR3 coding DNA: TGTGCCAGCAGCGTAGAGGCTAGCCGGATGGGCGAGCAGTACTTC. Encoded protein: CASSVEASRMGEQYF. V and J are TRBV9 and TRBJ2-7; weak D call: TRBD2 (5 bases). This CDR3 is 15 amino acids long. Germline CDR1 and CDR2: SGDLS and YYNGEE. V was shortened by 0 bases and J by 6 bases, with 16 bases between the two germline ends.

The rearrangement joins TRBV5-6 to TRBJ2-5; tentatively, D is TRBD1 (6 bases). Per germline, CDR1 SGHDT and CDR2 YYEEEE. The length of the CDR3 is 15 residues. V lost 2 bases, J lost 2 bases, and 13 bases lay in between. For the CDR3, the DNA is TGTGCCAGCAGCTTCCGGGGAAGGGGGCAAGAGACCCAGTACTTC. Translation gives CASSFRGRGQETQYF.

This clone appeared once. This sequence joins TRBV10-1 and TRBJ2-1; 11 positions agree with TRBD2. Germline CDR1 is WNHNN and CDR2 is SYGVQD (reference sequence). J lost 7 bases, V lost 2 bases, and 10 bases had no gene match. This CDR3 is 17 amino acids long. CDR3 in amino acids: CASSEGTSGRSSNEQFF. The CDR3 DNA sequence: TGCGCCAGCAGTGAGGGGACTAGCGGACGTTCGAGTAATGAGCAGTTCTTC.

Of note for this clone: Other nucleotide sequences in the sample specify the same CDR3. The CDR3 coding sequence is TGTGCCAGCAGTTACCAGGGCAGCACTGAAGCTTTCTTT. As protein: CASSYQGSTEAFF. The chain recombines TRBV6-5 with TRBJ1-1; TRBD1 is a possible D gene (5 bases). V dropped 2 bases and J dropped 4 bases, with 8 bases sitting between them. Germline V gene sequence: CDR1 MNHEY, CDR2 SVGAGI. The CDR3 runs to 13 residues.

The gene calls are TRBV5-1 and TRBJ2-1; 12 bases agree with TRBD2. The CDR3 contains 17 residues. Germline CDR1 SGHRS, CDR2 YFSETQ. After removal of 5 bases from V and 5 bases from J, the junction contained 11 bases not matched to a gene. The CDR3 protein is CASRLKVASGGDNEQFF. DNA of the CDR3: TGCGCCAGCAGACTTAAAGTAGCTAGCGGGGGGGACAATGAGCAGTTCTTC.

This chain joins TRBV5-5 and TRBJ1-2; 7 nucleotides agree with TRBD1. The CDR3 has 15 residues. The junction had 9 bases not matched to a gene; V was cut back by 4 bases and J by 3 bases. Germline CDR1 is SGHKS and CDR2 is YYEKEE (reference sequence). This CDR3 reads CASSLQTGKDYGYTF. The CDR3 DNA sequence: TGTGCCAGCAGCCTCCAGACAGGGAAGGACTATGGCTACACCTTC.

This rearrangement joins TRBV19 to TRBJ2-7; 8 nucleotides line up with TRBD2. This CDR3 has 12 amino acids. The germline V gene encodes CDR1 LNHDA and CDR2 SQIVND (reference sequence). With V trimmed by 5 bases and J by 6 bases, 3 bases remained unmatched. The CDR3 DNA reads TGTGCCAGTAGTCCCCGGGGGGGCGAGCAGTACTTC. As protein: CASSPRGGEQYF.

The rearrangement joins TRBV30 to TRBJ2-7; weak D call: TRBD2 (7 bases). Germline CDR1 and CDR2: GTSNPN and SVGIG (reference sequence). V shed 3 bases and J shed 3 bases, with 21 bases lying between them. The CDR3 length is 16 residues. The CDR3 reads CAWSSPGGRKNYEQYF. CDR3 DNA sequence: TGTGCCTGGAGCTCTCCCGGGGGGCGGAAAAACTACGAGCAGTACTTC.

The chain uses TRBV5-1 and TRBJ1-3, with no clear D. This CDR3 region has 16 residues. V gave up 0 bases and J gave up 7 bases, with 17 bases separating them. Germline loops: CDR1 SGHRS, CDR2 YFSETQ. This CDR3 reads CASSLEMPLSGNTIYF. In nucleotides, the CDR3 is TGCGCCAGCAGCTTGGAGATGCCACTCTCGGGTAACACCATATATTTT. Drawing the rest from reference TRBV5-1 and TRBJ1-3, the complete variable domain is KAGVTQTPRYLIKTRGQQVTLSCSPISGHRSVSWYQQTPGQGLQFLFEYFSETQRNKGNFPGRFSGRQFSNSRSEMNVSTLELGDSALYLCASSLEMPLSGNTIYFGEGSWLTVV.

The genes are TRBV5-1 and TRBJ1-1, with 7 bases identical to TRBD1. Germline V gene lookup returns CDR1 SGHRS and CDR2 YFSETQ. Trimming took 4 bases from V and 1 from J; bases not matched to a gene: 7. CDR3 length: 15 residues. The CDR3 DNA reads as TGCGCCAGCAGCACCTCAGGGGGTTCGAACACTGAAGCTTTCTTT. It specifies CASSTSGGSNTEAFF. The complete variable domain, with remaining parts taken from reference TRBV5-1 and TRBJ1-1, reads KAGVTQTPRYLIKTRGQQVTLSCSPISGHRSVSWYQQTPGQGLQFLFEYFSETQRNKGNFPGRFSGRQFSNSRSEMNVSTLELGDSALYLCASSTSGGSNTEAFFGQGTRLTVV.

The chain is built from TRBV12-5 and TRBJ2-1, with 12 bases identical to TRBD2. Germline V gene lookup returns CDR1 LGHNT and CDR2 FRNRAP. The CDR3 is 19 amino acids. Trimming cost V 5 bases and J 0 bases; bases outside gene matches: 11. Here the CDR3 reads CASGETLAGGPISYNEQFF. CDR3 nucleotide sequence: TGTGCTAGTGGTGAGACACTAGCGGGAGGCCCGATCTCCTACAATGAGCAGTTCTTC.

The chain joins TRBV5-1 to TRBJ2-7, with D tentatively TRBD2 (5 bases). Trimming removed 4 bases at V and 4 bases at J, with 15 bases between. CDR1 SGHRS and CDR2 YFSETQ come from the germline V gene. The CDR3 is 14 residues long. The chain's CDR3 is CASSLTRERYEQYF. As DNA, the CDR3 is TGCGCCAGCAGCCTCACGAGGGAGAGATACGAGCAGTACTTC. Full variable domain (rest looked up from reference TRBV5-1 and TRBJ2-7): KAGVTQTPRYLIKTRGQQVTLSCSPISGHRSVSWYQQTPGQGLQFLFEYFSETQRNKGNFPGRFSGRQFSNSRSEMNVSTLELGDSALYLCASSLTRERYEQYFGPGTRLTVT.

The V call is TRBV7-2, the J call TRBJ2-2; D may be TRBD2 (5 bases). V was clipped by 1 base and J by 6 bases, with 6 bases between them. The CDR3 totals 13 residues. CDR1 and CDR2 (germline): SGHTA, FQGNSA. CDR3 DNA: TGTGCCAGCAGCTTAGGGCGGGCCGGGGAGCTGTTTTTT. It is translated as CASSLGRAGELFF.

The rearrangement links TRBV29-1 to TRBJ1-1, with D hard to call. Trimming stripped 6 bases from V and 2 bases from J, with 10 bases between. Germline V CDR1 and CDR2: SQVTM, ANQGSEA. The CDR3 extends over 12 amino acids. CDR3 in amino acids: CSVPHSNTEAFF. The CDR3 DNA follows: TGCAGCGTGCCCCACAGTAACACTGAAGCTTTCTTT.

This chain uses TRBV4-3 with TRBJ1-3, with TRBD1 as a possible D gene (6 bases). Germline lookup yields CDR1 LGHNA and CDR2 YSLEER. The CDR3 runs 15 residues. Trimming took off 6 bases at V and 4 bases at J, with 16 bases between the two ends. The CDR3 DNA reads as TGCGCCAGCAGTTCCGACAGGCATTACGGAAACACCATATATTTT. Translating gives CASSSDRHYGNTIYF.

The chain links TRBV27 to TRBJ2-3; 13 nucleotides match TRBD2. CDR1 and CDR2 (germline): MNHEY, SMNVEV (reference sequence). Trimming took 8 bases from V and 3 from J; bases not matched to a gene: 11. CDR3 length: 17 amino acids. CDR3 nucleotides: TGTGCCAGCTGGGGGACTAGCGGGGACTCACGGACAGATACGCAGTATTTT. Residues: CASWGTSGDSRTDTQYF.

This clone was seen just once. The CDR3 coding sequence is TGTGCCAGCAGTCCTTGGGAGGAGGGCAATGAAAAACTGTTTTTT. Its protein is CASSPWEEGNEKLFF. This chain uses TRBV27 with TRBJ1-4; D not resolved. The CDR3 loop spans 15 amino acids. Germline V gene lookup returns CDR1 MNHEY and CDR2 SMNVEV (reference sequence). Trimming left V 5 bases short and J 5 bases short, with 15 bases between.

This chain links TRBV28 with TRBJ1-1; no firm D call. CDR1 is MDHEN and CDR2 is SYDVKM in the germline V gene. The CDR3 loop spans 14 amino acids. V dropped 6 bases and J dropped 5 bases, with 16 bases sitting between them. DNA for the CDR3: TGTGCCAGCAGGAAGGCAGGTGAAGGTACTGAAGCTTTCTTT. It is translated as CASRKAGEGTEAFF.

This clone has just one count. The junction departs from germline at one end; a sequencing error may be responsible. The chain joins TRBV20-1 to TRBJ2-1, with D unclear. This CDR3 region has 10 residues. The germline V gene encodes CDR1 DFQATT and CDR2 SNEGSKA (reference sequence). The CDR3 protein is CHTGLSEQFF. CDR3 nucleotide sequence: TGTCATACCGGTTTGTCTGAGCAGTTCTTC.

The chain has TRBV3-1 (or the pseudogene TRBV3-2) and TRBJ2-7, with a weak D call TRBD1 (5 bases). Between the trimmed V and J ends, which lost 0 bases and 0 bases, there was a span of 18 bases. The CDR3 consists of 18 residues. Germline assignment: CDR1 LGHDT and CDR2 YNNKEL (reference sequence). DNA for the CDR3: TGTGCCAGCAGCCAAGATCCGAACAGGATTCTAAGCTCCTACGAGCAGTACTTC. Protein: CASSQDPNRILSSYEQYF.

The chain is built from TRBV7-9 and TRBJ2-3, with D perhaps matching TRBD2 (6 bases). V shed 5 bases and J shed 6 bases, with 21 bases lying between them. The CDR3 covers 16 residues. CDR1 SEHNR and CDR2 FQNEAQ come from the germline V gene (reference sequence). CDR3 DNA sequence: TGTGCCAGCAGCGAGATCCGGGACTCAGGGAGGGATACGCAGTATTTT. Its translation is CASSEIRDSGRDTQYF.

The J gene is TRBJ2-3, the V gene TRBV12-2; the D segment call TRBD2 is taken from the table without a DNA check. TRBV12-2 is described as a pseudogene. The CDR3 is made up of 21 amino acids. The CDR3 loop reads CASRLEGRSGGPLRNTDTQYF. The CDR3 DNA sequence: TGTGCAAGTCGCTTAGAGGGGAGGAGCGGGGGGCCCCTTCGGAACACAGATACGCAGTATTTT.

This chain uses TRBV12-3 or TRBV12-4 with TRBJ2-5, with D tentatively TRBD2 (5 bases). CDR3 length equals 13 residues. V shed 2 bases and J shed 4 bases, with 8 bases lying between them. The CDR3 bases are TGTGCCAGCAGTTTACGCGGGTCAGAGACCCAGTACTTC. Encoded protein: CASSLRGSETQYF.

This rearrangement joins TRBV6-5 to TRBJ1-3; TRBD1 matches at 7 bases. The CDR3 consists of 14 residues. CDR1 is MNHEY, CDR2 SVGAGI, per germline. The V and J ends lost 6 bases and 0 bases, in that order; junction bases with no gene match: 2. As DNA, the CDR3 is TGTGCCAGCAGCCACAGGGGCTCTGGAAACACCATATATTTT. Protein product: CASSHRGSGNTIYF.

Only one count was recorded for this clone. The chain has TRBV28 and TRBJ1-1; 8 bases align to TRBD1. Germline-derived CDR1 and CDR2 are MDHEN and SYDVKM. Germline trimming cut 1 base from V and 9 bases from J; bases unmatched to any gene: 4. The CDR3 spans 13 residues. The CDR3 nucleotides read TGTGCCAGCAGTTTATCGAGGACAGGGCAAGCTTTCTTT. Translating it yields CASSLSRTGQAFF.

The chain links TRBV10-2 to TRBJ1-1, with 7 bases lining up with TRBD1. The CDR3 consists of 14 residues. J lost 3 bases, V lost 6 bases, and 7 bases had no gene match. Germline V gene lookup returns CDR1 WSHSY and CDR2 SAAADI. CDR3 residues: CASREGAAYTEAFF. The DNA of the CDR3 is TGCGCCAGCAGAGAGGGGGCGGCGTACACTGAAGCTTTCTTT.

The rearrangement joins TRBV24-1 to TRBJ1-1; the match to TRBD1 covers 8 bases. The V gene's germline CDR1 is KGHDR and CDR2 SFDVKD. This CDR3 spans 15 amino acids. The ends lost 4 bases at V and 5 bases at J; junction bases unmatched: 8. CDR3 sequence reads: CATSDPKQGGTEAFF. Here the CDR3 DNA reads TGTGCCACCAGTGACCCTAAACAGGGGGGGACTGAAGCTTTCTTT.

The chain uses TRBV5-4 and TRBJ2-1; D is ambiguous. Germline CDR1 reads SGHNT; CDR2 reads YYREEE (reference sequence). Trimming stripped 1 base from V and 8 bases from J, with 10 bases between. The CDR3 consists of 13 residues. In DNA, the CDR3 is TGTGCCAGCAGCTTGAACCCACACGATGAGCAGTTCTTC. It encodes CASSLNPHDEQFF.